This TCR beta chain came from a study of a mutant IDH1 vaccine in newly diagnosed glioma. Study-wide context: The study started vaccination 4-6 weeks after radiotherapy alone, or with temozolomide cycles.

The protocol was immunoSEQ multiplex PCR, while the TCRdb copy is restricted to in-frame clones and leaves out a portion. The repertoire holds roughly 32,000 clones, with around three quarters as singletons. The CDR3 is 13 amino acids. Trimming shortened V by 2 bases and J by 9 bases, and 11 bases separated the two germline ends. In germline, CDR1 is MNHEY, CDR2 SMNVEV (reference sequence). Overall study results and limits: Top peripheral T cell clonotype shifts appeared unrelated to pseudoprogression.

To note about this clone: Antigen specificity is unknown.

As to time point: week 35, safety follow-up. A 20-mer mutant IDH1 peptide at 300 ug was injected subcutaneously with topical imiquimod. Astrocytomas found in donors were new, WHO grade 3 or 4, IDH1-mutant and ATRX-lost. V and J are TRBV27 and TRBJ2-1; D tentatively fits TRBD1 or TRBD2 (6 bases each). This TCR derives from a man in his forties or fifties with glioma. Some clones in this sample may be carry-over from other donors' samples. This specimen consisted of PBMCs, obtained from a glioma patient whose treatment included an IDH1 peptide vaccine. CDR3 bases: TGTGCCAGCAGTTTAGAGGGGGGCTTTGAGCAGTTCTTC. Amino acid sequence: CASSLEGGFEQFF.